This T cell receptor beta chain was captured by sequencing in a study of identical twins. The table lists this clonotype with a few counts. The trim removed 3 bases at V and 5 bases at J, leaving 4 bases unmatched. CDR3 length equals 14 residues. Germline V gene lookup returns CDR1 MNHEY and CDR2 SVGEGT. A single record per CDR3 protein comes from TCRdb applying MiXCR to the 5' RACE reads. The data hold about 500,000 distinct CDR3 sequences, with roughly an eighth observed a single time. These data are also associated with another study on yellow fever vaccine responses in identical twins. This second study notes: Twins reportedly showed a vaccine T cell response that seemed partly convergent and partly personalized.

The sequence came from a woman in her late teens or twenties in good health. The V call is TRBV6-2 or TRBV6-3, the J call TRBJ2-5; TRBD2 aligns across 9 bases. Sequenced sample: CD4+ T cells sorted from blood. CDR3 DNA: TGTGCCAGCAGTTATAGCGGGAGTTCGGAGACCCAGTACTTC. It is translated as CASSYSGSSETQYF.